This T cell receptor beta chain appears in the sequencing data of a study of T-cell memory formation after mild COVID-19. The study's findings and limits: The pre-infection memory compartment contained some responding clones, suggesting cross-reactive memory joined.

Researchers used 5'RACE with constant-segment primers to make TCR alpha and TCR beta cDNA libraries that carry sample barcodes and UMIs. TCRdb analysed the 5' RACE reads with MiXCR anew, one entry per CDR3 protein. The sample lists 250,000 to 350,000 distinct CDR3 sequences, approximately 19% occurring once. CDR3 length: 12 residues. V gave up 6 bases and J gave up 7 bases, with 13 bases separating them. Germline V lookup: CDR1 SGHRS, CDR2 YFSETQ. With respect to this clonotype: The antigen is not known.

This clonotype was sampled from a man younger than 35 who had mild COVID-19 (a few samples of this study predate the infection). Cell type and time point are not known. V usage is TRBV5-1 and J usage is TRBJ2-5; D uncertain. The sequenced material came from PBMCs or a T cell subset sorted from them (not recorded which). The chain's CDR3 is CASTSLSGTQYF. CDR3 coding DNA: TGCGCCAGCACCTCTCTGTCGGGGACCCAGTACTTC.